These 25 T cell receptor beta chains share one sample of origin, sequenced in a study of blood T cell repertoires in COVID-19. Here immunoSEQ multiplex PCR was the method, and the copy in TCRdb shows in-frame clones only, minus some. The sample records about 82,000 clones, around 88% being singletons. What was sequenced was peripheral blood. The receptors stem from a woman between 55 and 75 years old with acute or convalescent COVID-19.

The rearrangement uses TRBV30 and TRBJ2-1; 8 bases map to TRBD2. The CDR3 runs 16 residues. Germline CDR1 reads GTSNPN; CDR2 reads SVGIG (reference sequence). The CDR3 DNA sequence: TGTGCGACGGAGAGCGGGCTAGCGGGCTCATACAATGAGCAGTTCTTC. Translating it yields CATESGLAGSYNEQFF.

The CDR3 is CASSYTGGRADTQYF. In nucleotides, the CDR3 is TGTGCCAGCAGTTACACTGGCGGGAGGGCAGATACGCAGTATTTT. This sequence joins TRBV2 and TRBJ2-3, with 9 bases identical to TRBD2. Trimming removed 5 bases from V and 4 bases from J; junction bases left unmatched: 7. Germline loops: CDR1 SNHLY, CDR2 FYNNEI. This CDR3 comprises 15 residues.

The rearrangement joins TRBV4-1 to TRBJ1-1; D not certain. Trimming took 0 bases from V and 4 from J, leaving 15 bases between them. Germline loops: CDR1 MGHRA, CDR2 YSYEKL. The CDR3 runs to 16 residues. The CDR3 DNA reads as TGCGCCAGCAGCCAAGATCTCGTCCCCTCCCCCACTGAAGCTTTCTTT. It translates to CASSQDLVPSPTEAFF.

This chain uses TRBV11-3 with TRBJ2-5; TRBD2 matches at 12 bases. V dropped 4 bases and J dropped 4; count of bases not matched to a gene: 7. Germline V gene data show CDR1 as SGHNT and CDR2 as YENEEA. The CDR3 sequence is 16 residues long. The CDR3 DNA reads TGTGCCAGCAGCTCCCCTAGCGGGAGGGTGGGAGAGACCCAGTACTTC. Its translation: CASSSPSGRVGETQYF.

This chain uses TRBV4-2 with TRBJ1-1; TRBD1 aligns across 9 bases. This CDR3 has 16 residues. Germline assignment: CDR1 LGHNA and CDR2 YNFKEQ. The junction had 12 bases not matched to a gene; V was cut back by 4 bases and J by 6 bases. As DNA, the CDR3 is TGTGCCAGCAGCCTGCGGACAGGGGCTACAGACCCTGAAGCTTTCTTT. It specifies CASSLRTGATDPEAFF.

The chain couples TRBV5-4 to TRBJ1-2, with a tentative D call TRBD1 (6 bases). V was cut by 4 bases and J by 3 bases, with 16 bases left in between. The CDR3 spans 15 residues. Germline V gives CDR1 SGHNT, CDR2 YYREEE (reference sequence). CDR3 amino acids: CASSLQGGGYYGYTF. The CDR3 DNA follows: TGTGCCAGCAGCCTACAGGGCGGGGGGTACTATGGCTACACCTTC.

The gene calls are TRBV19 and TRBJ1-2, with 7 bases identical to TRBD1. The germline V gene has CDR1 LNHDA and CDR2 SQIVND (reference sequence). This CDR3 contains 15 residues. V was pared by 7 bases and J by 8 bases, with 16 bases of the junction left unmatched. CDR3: CASTNQGGLSAGYTF. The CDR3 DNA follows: TGTGCCAGTACCAACCAGGGGGGATTGAGTGCGGGCTACACCTTC.

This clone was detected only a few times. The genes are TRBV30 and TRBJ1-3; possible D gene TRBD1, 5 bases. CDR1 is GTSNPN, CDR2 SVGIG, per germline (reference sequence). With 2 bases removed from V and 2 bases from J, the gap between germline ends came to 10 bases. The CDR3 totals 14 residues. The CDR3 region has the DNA TGTGCCTGGAGTACCGGGACTCCTGGAAACACCATATATTTT. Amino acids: CAWSTGTPGNTIYF.

The chain's CDR3 is CASSLPSRGSTDTQYF. The CDR3 DNA is TGCGCCAGCAGCTTACCGTCTAGGGGGTCAACAGATACGCAGTATTTT. The chain links TRBV5-1 to TRBJ2-3; possible D gene TRBD1, 6 bases. Germline CDR1 reads SGHRS; CDR2 reads YFSETQ. Trimming left V 2 bases short and J 3 bases short, with 16 bases between. CDR3 size: 16 residues.

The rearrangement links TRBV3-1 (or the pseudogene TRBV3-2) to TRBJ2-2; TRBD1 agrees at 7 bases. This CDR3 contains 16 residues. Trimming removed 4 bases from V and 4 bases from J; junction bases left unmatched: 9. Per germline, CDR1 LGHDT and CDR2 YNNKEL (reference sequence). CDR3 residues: CASSPIQGMVTGELFF. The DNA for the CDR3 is TGTGCCAGCAGCCCTATACAGGGGATGGTCACCGGGGAGCTGTTTTTT.

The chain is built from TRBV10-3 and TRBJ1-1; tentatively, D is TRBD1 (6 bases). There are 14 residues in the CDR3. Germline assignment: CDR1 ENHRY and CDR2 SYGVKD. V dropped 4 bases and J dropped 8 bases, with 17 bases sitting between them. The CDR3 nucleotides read TGTGCCATCAGTGCACTCGAATTAACAGGGGAAGCTTTCTTT. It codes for CAISALELTGEAFF.

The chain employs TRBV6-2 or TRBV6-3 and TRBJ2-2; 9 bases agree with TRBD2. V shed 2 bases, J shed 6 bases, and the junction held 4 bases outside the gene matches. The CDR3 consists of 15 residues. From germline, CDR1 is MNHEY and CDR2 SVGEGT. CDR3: CASSYPAGGPGELFF. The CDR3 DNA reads TGTGCCAGCAGTTACCCCGCGGGGGGGCCCGGGGAGCTGTTTTTT.

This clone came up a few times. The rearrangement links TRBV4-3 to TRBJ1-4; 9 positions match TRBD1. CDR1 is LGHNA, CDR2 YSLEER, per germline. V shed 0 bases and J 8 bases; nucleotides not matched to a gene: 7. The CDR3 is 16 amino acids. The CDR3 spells CASSQEEGTGNEKLFF. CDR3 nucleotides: TGCGCCAGCAGCCAAGAGGAGGGGACAGGGAACGAAAAACTGTTTTTT.

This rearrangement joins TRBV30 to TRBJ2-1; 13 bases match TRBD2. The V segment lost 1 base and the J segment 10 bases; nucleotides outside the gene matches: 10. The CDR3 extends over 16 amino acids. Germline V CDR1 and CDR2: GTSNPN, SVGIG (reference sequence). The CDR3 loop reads CAWSASGLAGWNEQFF. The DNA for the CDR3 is TGTGCCTGGAGTGCCTCGGGACTAGCGGGATGGAACGAGCAGTTCTTC. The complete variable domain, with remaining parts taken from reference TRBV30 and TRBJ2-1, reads SQTIHQWPATLVQPVGSPLSLECTVEGTSNPNLYWYRQAAGRGLQLLFYSVGIGQISSEVPQNLSASRPQDRQFILSSKKLLLSDSGFYLCAWSASGLAGWNEQFFGPGTRLTVL.

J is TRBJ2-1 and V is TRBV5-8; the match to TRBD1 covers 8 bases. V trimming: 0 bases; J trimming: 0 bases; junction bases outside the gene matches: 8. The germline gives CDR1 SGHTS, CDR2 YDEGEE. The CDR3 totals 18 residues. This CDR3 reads CASSLVRGQSGSYNEQFF. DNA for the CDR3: TGTGCCAGCAGCTTGGTCAGGGGGCAGAGTGGCTCCTACAATGAGCAGTTCTTC.

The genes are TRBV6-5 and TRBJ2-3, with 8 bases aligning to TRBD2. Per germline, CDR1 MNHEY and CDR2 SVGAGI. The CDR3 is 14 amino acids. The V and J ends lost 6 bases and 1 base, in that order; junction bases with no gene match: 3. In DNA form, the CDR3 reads TGTGCCAGCAGGTCGACTAGCGGCACAGATACGCAGTATTTT. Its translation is CASRSTSGTDTQYF.

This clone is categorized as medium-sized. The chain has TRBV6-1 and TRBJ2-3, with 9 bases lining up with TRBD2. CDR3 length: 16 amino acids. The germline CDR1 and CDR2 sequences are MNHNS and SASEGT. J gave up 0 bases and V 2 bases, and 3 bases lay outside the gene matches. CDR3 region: CASSEWREGSTDTQYF. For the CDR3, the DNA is TGTGCCAGCAGTGAATGGCGGGAGGGTAGCACAGATACGCAGTATTTT.

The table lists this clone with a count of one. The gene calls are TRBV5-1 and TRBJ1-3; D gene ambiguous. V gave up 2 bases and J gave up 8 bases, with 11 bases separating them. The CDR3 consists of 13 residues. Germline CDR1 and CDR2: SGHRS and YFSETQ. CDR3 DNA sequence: TGCGCCAGCAGCTTAGGCGAGCGGCACACCATATATTTT. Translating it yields CASSLGERHTIYF.

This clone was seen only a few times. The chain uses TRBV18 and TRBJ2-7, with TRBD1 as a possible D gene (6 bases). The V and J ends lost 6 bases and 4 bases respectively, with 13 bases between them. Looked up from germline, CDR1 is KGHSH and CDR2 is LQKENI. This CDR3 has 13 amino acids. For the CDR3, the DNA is TGTGCCAGCTCCCCCCAACAGGGTTACGAGCAGTACTTC. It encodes CASSPQQGYEQYF.

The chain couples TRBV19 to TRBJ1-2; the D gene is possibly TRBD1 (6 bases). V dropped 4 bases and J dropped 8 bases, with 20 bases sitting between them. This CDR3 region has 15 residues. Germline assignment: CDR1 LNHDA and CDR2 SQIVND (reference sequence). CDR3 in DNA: TGTGCCAGTAGTACAGCCGGAGGACAGTCATGGGGCTACACCTTC. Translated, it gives CASSTAGGQSWGYTF.

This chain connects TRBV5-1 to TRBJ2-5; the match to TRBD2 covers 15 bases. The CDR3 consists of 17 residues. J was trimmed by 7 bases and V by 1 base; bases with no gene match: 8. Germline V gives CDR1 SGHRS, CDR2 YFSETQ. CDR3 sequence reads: CASSLTGLAGGGGTQYF. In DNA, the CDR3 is TGCGCCAGCAGCTTGACGGGACTAGCGGGAGGAGGGGGGACCCAGTACTTC.

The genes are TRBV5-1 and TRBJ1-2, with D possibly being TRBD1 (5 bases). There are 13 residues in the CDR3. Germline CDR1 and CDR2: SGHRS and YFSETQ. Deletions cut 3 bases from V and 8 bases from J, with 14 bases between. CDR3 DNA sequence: TGCGCCAGCAGCTGGATGGGGGAGGAAGGCTACACCTTC. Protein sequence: CASSWMGEEGYTF.

This chain's CDR3 is CASSKGQRNTGELFF. CDR3 DNA: TGTGCCAGCAGCAAGGGACAGAGGAACACCGGGGAGCTGTTTTTT. The genes are TRBV5-5 and TRBJ2-2, with 7 bases matching TRBD1. CDR1 is SGHKS, CDR2 YYEKEE, per germline (reference sequence). The J segment lost 1 base and the V segment lost 4 bases, leaving 4 bases of the junction unmatched. The CDR3 length is 15 residues.

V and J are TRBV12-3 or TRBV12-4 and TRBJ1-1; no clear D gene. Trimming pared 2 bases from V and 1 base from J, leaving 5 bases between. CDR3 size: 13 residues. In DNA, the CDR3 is TGTGCCAGCAGTTTACAGTGGAACACTGAAGCTTTCTTT. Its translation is CASSLQWNTEAFF.

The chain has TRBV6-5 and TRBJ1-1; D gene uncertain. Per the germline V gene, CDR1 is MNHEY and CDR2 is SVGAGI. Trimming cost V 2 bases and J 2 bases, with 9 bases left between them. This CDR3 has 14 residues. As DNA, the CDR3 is TGTGCCAGCAGTTACGAGTTCTTAAACACTGAAGCTTTCTTT. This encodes CASSYEFLNTEAFF.